This TCR beta chain came from a study of neurological immune-mediated disorders. Study-level findings and limits: The level of TCR clonal expansion was highest in patients with HTLV-1-associated myelopathy and lowest in multiple sclerosis, where it fell below the level seen in healthy controls. Private repertoires in all groups were suggested by the absence of shared CDR3 amino acid sequences among expanded clones across subjects.

Germline CDR1 and CDR2: LNHNV and YYDKDF (reference sequence). With 1 base removed from V and 3 bases from J, the gap between germline ends came to 6 bases. The length of the CDR3 is 13 residues. Many counts were recorded for this clonotype. What it binds is not known. The authors produced cDNA by 5'RACE using 10-nucleotide random UMIs. TCRdb recomputed calls from the 5' RACE reads with MiXCR, one row per CDR3 protein. The sample holds about 66,000 distinct CDR3 sequences, roughly 10% seen once. Time point here: longitudinal time-point 2. The sequenced material came from PBMCs. This TCR was sampled from a man aged 30 to 45 in good health. V and J are TRBV15 and TRBJ2-5; D gene unclear. For the CDR3, the DNA is TGTGCCACCAGCAGAGGGGGAAAAGAGACCCAGTACTTC. As protein: CATSRGGKETQYF.